The 28 T cell receptor beta chains in this list originate from one sample, sequenced in a study of cytomegalovirus exposure and HLA in healthy donors (dated by TCRdb to 2016 to 2017). Receptors were amplified or captured by the immunoSEQ multiplex PCR assay. The multiplex PCR relied on a mix of 60 forward primers for TCR Vbeta segments and 13 reverse primers for TCR Jbeta segments. In its TCRdb copy, this immuneACCESS table keeps in-frame sequences only and misses some clones. Where compared with another copy, unresolved V genes explain less than half of these, and the others have no known cause. This sample lists some 170,000 clones; roughly 80% were detected once. In total, the top ten clones hold approximately 4.5% of the sample. The sequenced sample was PBMCs. These receptors all come from a man aged 35 to 55 in good health and CMV-seronegative.

The chain couples TRBV12-5 to TRBJ2-7; TRBD1 agrees at 7 bases. Germline CDR1 and CDR2: LGHNT and FRNRAP. Unmatched junction bases numbered 9, after V lost 0 bases and J lost 7 bases. The CDR3 runs to 15 residues. The DNA of the CDR3 is TGTGCTAGTGGTTTGGTAACACAGGGGCATCGGGAGCAGTACTTC. Translating gives CASGLVTQGHREQYF.

V gene TRBV10-3 combines with J gene TRBJ1-1, with a tentative D call TRBD1 (5 bases). The germline gives CDR1 ENHRY, CDR2 SYGVKD. Trimming pared 2 bases from V and 3 bases from J, leaving 7 bases between. The CDR3 spans 13 residues. CDR3 amino acids: CAISEPGDTEAFF. In DNA form, the CDR3 reads TGTGCCATCAGTGAGCCGGGGGACACTGAAGCTTTCTTT.

The gene calls are TRBV9 and TRBJ1-2, with 7 positions matching TRBD1. Trimming took 3 bases from V and 2 from J; bases not matched to a gene: 4. This CDR3 spans 14 amino acids. The germline CDR1 and CDR2 sequences are SGDLS and YYNGEE. The CDR3 coding sequence is TGTGCCAGCAGCGCCGAGGGACAGAACTATGGCTACACCTTC. This sequence encodes CASSAEGQNYGYTF.

This chain joins TRBV6-4 and TRBJ2-1; 16 bases are shared with TRBD2. V gave up 6 bases and J gave up 8 bases; unmatched junction bases: 4. Germline V lookup: CDR1 MRHNA, CDR2 SNTAGT. CDR3 length equals 15 residues. Written as DNA, the CDR3 is TGTGCCAGCAGGGGGACTAGCGGGGGGGCCGATGAGCAGTTCTTC. Translation: CASRGTSGGADEQFF.

The CDR3 sequence is CASSYEAGGQPQHF. CDR3 coding DNA: TGTGCCAGCAGTTACGAGGCAGGGGGACAGCCCCAGCATTTT. This chain joins TRBV6-5 and TRBJ1-5, with TRBD1 matching over 7 bases. V was clipped by 2 bases and J by 7 bases; unmatched bases: 5. Germline V gives CDR1 MNHEY, CDR2 SVGAGI. The CDR3 consists of 14 residues.

The V call is TRBV29-1, the J call TRBJ2-1, with D possibly matching TRBD2 (5 bases). CDR3 length equals 14 residues. The V and J ends lost 6 bases and 4 bases respectively, with 16 bases between them. Germline CDR1 is SQVTM and CDR2 is ANQGSEA. The DNA of the CDR3 is TGCAGCGTCAACTACCCGAGGGAGTACAATGAGCAGTTCTTC. Its translation: CSVNYPREYNEQFF.

J is TRBJ2-2 and V is TRBV5-1, with 9 bases fitting TRBD1. Unmatched junction bases numbered 5, after V lost 4 bases and J lost 1 base. CDR3 length: 16 amino acids. CDR1 and CDR2 from the germline V gene are SGHRS and YFSETQ. The DNA of the CDR3 is TGCGCCAGCAGCATTTCGGACAGGGGGAACACCGGGGAGCTGTTTTTT. It specifies CASSISDRGNTGELFF.

This clone has only a few counts. The rearrangement uses TRBV27 and TRBJ2-7; possible D gene TRBD2, 6 bases. CDR3 length: 14 amino acids. V shed 4 bases and J shed 4 bases, with 14 bases lying between them. The V gene's germline CDR1 is MNHEY and CDR2 SMNVEV (reference sequence). The CDR3 DNA sequence: TGTGCCAGCAGTTCCACGGCGGGGCGTTACGAGCAGTACTTC. Its translation: CASSSTAGRYEQYF.

The J gene is TRBJ1-1, the V gene TRBV9; 8 bases agree with TRBD1. The J segment lost 2 bases and the V segment lost 4 bases, leaving 4 bases of the junction unmatched. The CDR3 runs 14 residues. CDR1 is SGDLS, CDR2 YYNGEE, per germline. The CDR3 is CASSMDRDNTEAFF. As DNA, the CDR3 is TGTGCCAGCAGCATGGACAGGGATAACACTGAAGCTTTCTTT.

This chain links TRBV2 with TRBJ2-2, with 8 bases lining up with TRBD1. V lost 2 bases, J lost 1 base, and 0 bases stayed unmatched. The CDR3 runs 15 residues. Looked up from germline, CDR1 is SNHLY and CDR2 is FYNNEI. CDR3 sequence: CASSETGGNTGELFF. The CDR3 DNA reads as TGTGCCAGCAGTGAAACAGGGGGGAACACCGGGGAGCTGTTTTTT.

The chain combines TRBV7-2 with TRBJ1-4, with D unresolved. Germline lookup yields CDR1 SGHTA and CDR2 FQGNSA. Trimming stripped 5 bases from V and 7 bases from J, with 8 bases between. The CDR3 totals 12 residues. CDR3: CASSRGSEKLFF. The CDR3 coding sequence is TGTGCCAGCAGCCGAGGAAGTGAAAAACTGTTTTTT.

This chain uses TRBV6-5 with TRBJ2-7; tentative D call: TRBD2 (5 bases). From germline, CDR1 is MNHEY and CDR2 SVGAGI. This CDR3 has 13 amino acids. The germline V and J ends were trimmed by 7 bases and 3 bases, with 13 bases remaining between them. CDR3 amino acids: CASMLRVGYEQYF. The CDR3 region has the DNA TGTGCCAGCATGTTGAGGGTTGGCTACGAGCAGTACTTC.

The chain combines TRBV25-1 with TRBJ1-1; 7 bases are shared with TRBD1. The CDR3 runs 14 residues. Trimming cost V 8 bases and J 5 bases; bases outside gene matches: 11. Germline V gene lookup returns CDR1 MGHDK and CDR2 SYGVNS. The CDR3 nucleotides are TGTGCCAGCCCCCCCCGACAGGGTCTTACTGAAGCTTTCTTT. It codes for CASPPRQGLTEAFF.

V gene TRBV4-3 combines with J gene TRBJ2-3, with 8 bases that match TRBD2. Germline-derived CDR1 and CDR2 are LGHNA and YSLEER. V trimming: 0 bases; J trimming: 4 bases; junction bases outside the gene matches: 6. CDR3 length equals 16 residues. The CDR3 coding sequence is TGCGCCAGCAGCCAAGATTTCCGGGGGGGCCCAGATACGCAGTATTTT. Translating it yields CASSQDFRGGPDTQYF.

The J gene is TRBJ2-7, the V gene TRBV6-5; D might be TRBD1 (6 bases). The CDR3 totals 14 residues. Germline V CDR1 and CDR2: MNHEY, SVGAGI. The ends were cut back, 7 bases at V and 0 bases at J, with 13 bases in the middle. Here the CDR3 reads CASNGTSSSYEQYF. CDR3 coding DNA: TGTGCCAGCAACGGGACAAGTAGCTCCTACGAGCAGTACTTC.

This chain connects TRBV6-4 to TRBJ2-3, with D tentatively TRBD2 (6 bases). In germline, CDR1 is MRHNA, CDR2 SNTAGT. The CDR3 runs 14 residues. Between the trimmed V and J ends, which lost 1 base and 3 bases, there was a span of 8 bases. CDR3 protein: CASSDFSGTDTQYF. Here the CDR3 DNA reads TGTGCCAGCAGTGACTTCAGCGGGACAGATACGCAGTATTTT.

The chain joins TRBV5-1 to TRBJ1-1; the D is unclear. Germline loops: CDR1 SGHRS, CDR2 YFSETQ. This CDR3 region has 11 residues. Trimming shortened V by 3 bases and J by 7 bases, and 7 bases separated the two germline ends. This CDR3 reads CASSWPGEAFF. As DNA, the CDR3 is TGCGCCAGCAGCTGGCCGGGTGAAGCTTTCTTT. Full variable domain (rest looked up from reference TRBV5-1 and TRBJ1-1): KAGVTQTPRYLIKTRGQQVTLSCSPISGHRSVSWYQQTPGQGLQFLFEYFSETQRNKGNFPGRFSGRQFSNSRSEMNVSTLELGDSALYLCASSWPGEAFFGQGTRLTVV.

The rearrangement uses TRBV2 and TRBJ2-3; 9 nucleotides agree with TRBD2. Germline assignment: CDR1 SNHLY and CDR2 FYNNEI. Unmatched junction bases numbered 10, after V lost 9 bases and J lost 6 bases. The CDR3 contains 14 residues. CDR3 in amino acids: CARRGTSIGDTQYF. The CDR3 DNA reads as TGTGCCAGGCGGGGGACTAGCATCGGGGATACGCAGTATTTT.

The V call is TRBV5-5, the J call TRBJ2-3; D gene ambiguous. Trimming cost V 0 bases and J 1 base, with 9 bases left between them. Germline values: CDR1 SGHKS, CDR2 YYEKEE (reference sequence). The CDR3 extends over 15 amino acids. CDR3 nucleotide sequence: TGTGCCAGCAGCTTGGGAGGTATGGGCACAGATACGCAGTATTTT. Translation: CASSLGGMGTDTQYF.

This chain links TRBV5-4 with TRBJ1-1; no clear D gene. CDR1 and CDR2 (germline): SGHNT, YYREEE (reference sequence). This CDR3 has 13 amino acids. V lost 1 base to trimming and J lost 5 bases, with 9 bases between them. The CDR3, as DNA: TGTGCCAGCAGCTTGATCCCCGAGACTGAAGCTTTCTTT. It is translated as CASSLIPETEAFF.

Notes on this clone: One junction end does not reproduce the germline sequence, and a read error may be involved. Written as DNA, the CDR3 is TGCGCCGGCAGCTGGGGACAGATGAACACTGAAGCTTTCTTT. Its translation: CAGSWGQMNTEAFF. This chain joins TRBV5-1 and TRBJ1-1; TRBD1 matches at 7 bases. Per germline, CDR1 SGHRS and CDR2 YFSETQ. This CDR3 is built from 14 residues.

The chain has TRBV7-3 and TRBJ2-5; D may be TRBD2 (7 bases). Germline V CDR1 and CDR2: SGHTA, FQGTGA. The CDR3 spans 15 residues. Trimming cost V 5 bases and J 3 bases, with 16 bases left between them. CDR3 residues: CASSRGGAAKETQYF. CDR3 nucleotide sequence: TGTGCCAGCAGCCGTGGGGGGGCGGCTAAAGAGACCCAGTACTTC.

The chain links TRBV10-3 to TRBJ2-5; D gene ambiguous. The CDR3 spans 12 residues. The V and J ends lost 2 bases and 5 bases respectively, with 6 bases between them. Germline CDR1 is ENHRY and CDR2 is SYGVKD. This CDR3 is CAISELRETQYF. The CDR3 bases are TGTGCCATCAGTGAGCTACGGGAGACCCAGTACTTC.

The chain has TRBV10-3 and TRBJ2-3; 8 nucleotides align to TRBD2. The CDR3 spans 16 residues. The germline gives CDR1 ENHRY, CDR2 SYGVKD. Trimming at V came to 2 bases and at J to 8 bases, leaving 12 bases not matched to a gene. The CDR3 DNA follows: TGTGCCATCAGTGAGGAGGCGGGGGGCGCAAGATCTACGCAGTATTTT. Its translation is CAISEEAGGARSTQYF.

This clone was counted a single time. The chain combines TRBV9 with TRBJ1-2, with 7 bases lining up with TRBD1. The V and J ends lost 3 bases and 7 bases, in that order; junction bases with no gene match: 3. The germline V gene encodes CDR1 SGDLS and CDR2 YYNGEE. CDR3 length equals 12 residues. CDR3 amino acids: CASSGNRGGYTF. The CDR3 DNA is TGTGCCAGCAGCGGAAACAGGGGTGGCTACACCTTC. The full variable domain, rest sourced from reference TRBV9 and TRBJ1-2, is DSGVTQTPKHLITATGQRVTLRCSPRSGDLSVYWYQQSLDQGLQFLIQYYNGEERAKGNILERFSAQQFPDLHSELNLSSLELGDSALYFCASSGNRGGYTFGSGTRLTVV.

The chain uses TRBV10-3 and TRBJ1-5; 7 nucleotides align to TRBD1. CDR1 is ENHRY and CDR2 is SYGVKD in the germline V gene. This CDR3 is built from 13 residues. V lost 10 bases to trimming and J lost 7 bases; unmatched junction nucleotides: 10. The CDR3 sequence is CATLEGAGQPQHF. CDR3 nucleotide sequence: TGTGCCACGCTGGAGGGGGCGGGCCAGCCCCAGCATTTT.

This chain joins TRBV5-1 and TRBJ1-6; TRBD1 might be the D (6 bases). The V end lost 4 bases, the J end lost 19 bases, and 18 bases lay between the germline ends. Germline assignment: CDR1 SGHRS and CDR2 YFSETQ. The CDR3 covers 12 residues. CDR3 sequence: CASSPLGDKRHF. CDR3 DNA sequence: TGCGCCAGCAGCCCCTTGGGGGACAAGAGACACTTT.

This chain connects TRBV28 to TRBJ2-7; TRBD2 matches 9 bases. Germline CDR1 reads MDHEN; CDR2 reads SYDVKM. The CDR3 extends over 15 amino acids. V was clipped by 8 bases and J by 2 bases; unmatched bases: 10. The CDR3 DNA sequence: TGTGCCAGCTCTAAGGCTAGCGGGATCCCCTACGAGCAGTACTTC. This gives the protein CASSKASGIPYEQYF.